Here is one T cell receptor beta chain with its context. Its antigen is unidentified. The data derive from a study of OX40 agonist ivuxolimab in advanced cancers. Study context: Clinicians treated patients with ivuxolimab, an agonistic anti-OX40 (CD134) antibody.

V lost 6 bases, J lost 4 bases, and 18 bases lay in between. The CDR3 runs to 15 residues. Germline lookup yields CDR1 MNHEY and CDR2 SMNVEV (reference sequence). Assay: immunoSEQ multiplex PCR; the TCRdb copy retains only in-frame clones and omits some. The data contain about 50,000 clones, around nine tenths of them seen just once; the ten biggest clones take up 3.5% to 4.5%. Study-level results: Still undetermined is the antigen specificity of the expanded peripheral T cells.

The chain combines TRBV27 with TRBJ2-5; weak D call: TRBD2 (7 bases). This receptor was obtained from an adult with an advanced solid tumor such as melanoma, head and neck, liver or kidney cancer. Specimen: CD4+ or CD8+ T cells sorted from blood, collected in a trial of the OX40 agonist ivuxolimab. CDR3: CASRPGGGRGETQYF. The CDR3, as DNA: TGTGCCAGCAGACCTGGGGGGGGGCGGGGAGAGACCCAGTACTTC.